This T cell receptor beta chain was retrieved from a study of blood T cell repertoires in COVID-19. Background on the study: Sample material is recorded as cDNA or gDNA derived from T cells, B-cell-depleted T cells, or PBMCs.

Using immunoSEQ multiplex PCR, the repertoire was profiled, and TCRdb retains in-frame clones only, with some absent. The data show about 150,000 clones, 82% seen once. The ends were cut back, 0 bases at V and 2 bases at J, with 15 bases in the middle. This CDR3 spans 16 amino acids. The germline CDR1 and CDR2 sequences are SGHRS and YFSETQ. The sequence was obtained from a woman of 80 years or more with active or convalescent COVID-19. The chain combines TRBV5-1 with TRBJ2-7; the D gene is possibly TRBD2 (6 bases). Input material: peripheral blood. CDR3 amino acids: CASSLARAGGAYEQYF. The CDR3 coding sequence is TGCGCCAGCAGCTTGGCTCGGGCAGGCGGGGCCTACGAGCAGTACTTC.